The rows below give T cell receptor beta chains drawn from one sample of a study of patients and donors after allogeneic stem cell transplantation. One entry per CDR3 protein, called by TCRdb with MiXCR from the RT-PCR reads. The sample carries about a million distinct CDR3 sequences, under 20% recorded once. Specimen: blood, either unsorted or a sorted T cell fraction (not recorded which). Receptors originate from a human donor who was either an allogeneic HSCT recipient or a stem cell or donor lymphocyte infusion donor (not recorded which). It is not recorded whose cells these are; they may come from a transplant donor. The CDR3 runs from the conserved cysteine through the conserved F or W. Each record gives: D gene, J gene, V gene, clone size, CDR3 DNA, CDR3 protein. A D gene is named only where the DNA matches it firmly. Clone size is given for some rows only: seen once, a few or many times, or a class if the clone is expanded.

>.|TRBJ2-2|TRBV15|few
TGTGCCACCAGCAGGGCGTCCGGGGAGCTGTTTTTT
CATSRASGELFF
>.|TRBJ1-3|TRBV4-3|many
TGCGCCAGCAGCCAAGATCGCGGATTCAGCCTCGGAAACACCATATATTTT
CASSQDRGFSLGNTIYF
>TRBD2|TRBJ2-1|TRBV30|few
TGTGCCTGGAGTGTACCGTGGCTAGCGGAAAACAATGAGCAGTTCTTC
CAWSVPWLAENNEQFF
>TRBD1|TRBJ1-3|TRBV18|.
TGTGCCAGCTCAGGCATGGGACAGAACTCTGGAAACACCATATATTTT
CASSGMGQNSGNTIYF
>TRBD1|TRBJ2-3|TRBV4-1|.
TGCGCCAGCAGCCAAGAACTGACAGGGAACCCACACACAGATACGCAGTATTTT
CASSQELTGNPHTDTQYF
>.|TRBJ2-3|TRBV12-3/TRBV12-4|few
TGTGCCAGCAGTGAGAACAGGCTCACAGATACGCAGTATTTT
CASSENRLTDTQYF
>.|TRBJ1-4|TRBV4-3|.
TGCGCCAGCAGCCAAGACAAAGGCTTAGTCGAAAAACTGTTTTTT
CASSQDKGLVEKLFF
>.|TRBJ2-1|TRBV24-1|.
TGTGCCACCAGTGATTCCCGGGTAGCGGTGAGCTCCTACAATGAGCAGTTCTTC
CATSDSRVAVSSYNEQFF
>TRBD2|TRBJ2-5|TRBV2|many
TGTGCCAGCATAAAGGCTAGCGGCGTTCAAGAGACCCAGTACTTC
CASIKASGVQETQYF
>.|TRBJ1-1|TRBV7-2|.
TGTGCCAGCAGCGCTAGGGGAGCGAACACTGAAGCTTTCTTT
CASSARGANTEAFF
>.|TRBJ2-4|TRBV5-5|.
TGTGCCAGCAGCTTGGTAGGGGCAGCAGGAGGGAAAAACATTCAGTACTTC
CASSLVGAAGGKNIQYF
>.|TRBJ2-2|TRBV5-1|.
TGCGCCAGCAGCCCCTTTAGCAACACCGGGGAGCTGTTTTTT
CASSPFSNTGELFF
>.|TRBJ2-2|TRBV7-3|.
TGTGCCAGCAGCTTAGCCCCCGGGCTGAGCACCGGGGAGCTGTTTTTT
CASSLAPGLSTGELFF
>TRBD1|TRBJ2-3|TRBV5-8|few
TGTGCCAGCAGCAACGGGACAGGGGTGGTCACAGATACGCAGTATTTT
CASSNGTGVVTDTQYF
>TRBD2|TRBJ2-1|TRBV20-1|few
TGCAGTGCTAGAGAAGGAAGACTAGCGGAATACAATGAGCAGTTCTTC
CSAREGRLAEYNEQFF
>TRBD1|TRBJ1-1|TRBV10-3|.
TGTGCCATCAGTGGGACAGGGGAGGGCACTGAAGCTTTCTTT
CAISGTGEGTEAFF
>TRBD2|TRBJ2-3|TRBV4-1|once
TGCGCCAGCAGCCAAGAGACTAGCGGGGCGACTTATACGCAGTATTTT
CASSQETSGATYTQYF
>.|TRBJ2-7|TRBV20-1|.
TGCAGTGCTAGTTACTCGTCTGGCACCTACGAGCAGTACTTC
CSASYSSGTYEQYF
>.|TRBJ2-7|TRBV12-3/TRBV12-4|few
TGTGCCAGCAGTCCCCTACAGGGTCCCTACGAGCAGTACTTC
CASSPLQGPYEQYF
>TRBD1|TRBJ1-5|TRBV10-3|few
TGTGCCATCAGTGCTACAGGGGCCCGATTGGATCAGCCCCAGCATTTT
CAISATGARLDQPQHF
>.|TRBJ2-7|TRBV21-1|.
TGTGCCAGCACAGGTGTCTCCTACGAGCAGTACTTC
CASTGVSYEQYF
>.|TRBJ2-7|TRBV4-1|few
TGCGCCAGCAGCCAAATAGCCGGCGAGCAGTACTTC
CASSQIAGEQYF
>.|TRBJ2-1|TRBV11-2|.
TGTGCCAGCAGCTTACCCCTCCTCTACAATGAGCAGTTCTTC
CASSLPLLYNEQFF
>.|TRBJ2-6|TRBV12-3/TRBV12-4|.
TGTGCCAGCAGTTTTCATCGCGGGCCTGGGGCCAACGTCCTGACTTTC
CASSFHRGPGANVLTF
>TRBD1|TRBJ1-4|TRBV12-3/TRBV12-4|.
TGTGCCAGCAGCAAACAGGGGGCGGGTTATGAAAAACTGTTTTTT
CASSKQGAGYEKLFF
>TRBD1|TRBJ2-7|TRBV27|once
TGTGCCAGCAGTTTTCTCGGGACAGGGGGAACCTACGAGCAGTACTTC
CASSFLGTGGTYEQYF
>TRBD2|TRBJ2-5|TRBV5-1|few
TGCGCCAGCAGCGGCGGGGGAGGAGAGACCCAGTACTTC
CASSGGGGETQYF
>.|TRBJ1-4|TRBV4-1|many
TGCGCCAGCAGATTGGGAGGAGAAAAACTGTTTTTT
CASRLGGEKLFF
>.|TRBJ1-5|TRBV7-9|.
TGTGCCAGCAGCCGGGGACTGATGAATCAGCCCCAGCATTTT
CASSRGLMNQPQHF
>.|TRBJ2-7|TRBV3-1|.
TGTGCCAGCAGCCCTACGTCAGTGCGTTTGGCTTACGAGCAGTACTTC
CASSPTSVRLAYEQYF
>TRBD2|TRBJ2-7|TRBV20-1|few
TGCAGTGCTGGGGTGCTAGCGGGAGACCCCTACGAGCAGTACTTC
CSAGVLAGDPYEQYF
>TRBD1|TRBJ2-7|TRBV6-5|few
TGTGCCAGCAGTTCATCCGGGACAGGGGGCCACGAGCAGTACTTC
CASSSSGTGGHEQYF
>TRBD2|TRBJ2-3|TRBV29-1|few
TGCAGCTCTCCTAGCGGATATACAGATACGCAGTATTTT
CSSPSGYTDTQYF
>.|TRBJ2-7|TRBV25-1|.
TGTGCCAGCAGTGTCCGGGACACAGATATTAGCTCCTACGAGCAGTACTTC
CASSVRDTDISSYEQYF
>.|TRBJ2-7|TRBV19|few
TGTGCCAGTAGTATTCGACGGAACTCCTACGAGCAGTACTTC
CASSIRRNSYEQYF
>TRBD1|TRBJ1-1|TRBV7-8|.
TGTGCCAGCACCGGGGACAGGGGAGACGGTGAAGCTTTCTTT
CASTGDRGDGEAFF
>.|TRBJ2-7|TRBV20-1|few
TGCAGTGCTAGAACAGGGACCTACGAGCAGTACTTC
CSARTGTYEQYF
>TRBD2|TRBJ2-1|TRBV12-3/TRBV12-4|.
TGTGCCAGCAGACAGACTAGCGGGGAGTTCTACAATGAGCAGTTCTTC
CASRQTSGEFYNEQFF
>TRBD2|TRBJ2-5|TRBV2|.
TGTGCCAGCAGTGATCAAGCGGGGAGGCGAGAGACCCAGTACTTC
CASSDQAGRRETQYF
>.|TRBJ1-5|TRBV5-1|.
TGCGCCAGCAGCTTAAGTCCAGCAGGCCCTGGGGGCAATCAGCCCCAGCATTTT
CASSLSPAGPGGNQPQHF
>.|TRBJ1-2|TRBV9|.
TGTGCCAGCAGCGACCCCCCTGGGGATGGCTACACCTTC
CASSDPPGDGYTF
>.|TRBJ1-5|TRBV4-3|.
TGCGCCAGCAGCCAAGATTCGGGTAGGACCCAGCATTTT
CASSQDSGRTQHF
>TRBD1|TRBJ1-6|TRBV20-1|.
TGCAGTGCCCTACAGGGGACGACCTATAATTCACCCCTCCACTTT
CSALQGTTYNSPLHF
>.|TRBJ2-1|TRBV7-9|few
TGTGCCAGCAGCTCAAATGCGGGACAGAGAGGCAATGAGCAGTTCTTC
CASSSNAGQRGNEQFF
>.|TRBJ2-7|TRBV27|few
TGTGCCAGCAGAGACAGGCCGTCCTACGAGCAGTACTTC
CASRDRPSYEQYF
>.|TRBJ1-5|TRBV20-1|.
TGCAGTGCTAGAAGGATGGGGGGCAATCAGCCCCAGCATTTT
CSARRMGGNQPQHF
>.|TRBJ1-1|TRBV20-1|few
TGCAGTGCTCCGGTAGTCATTGGGAACACTGAAGCTTTCTTT
CSAPVVIGNTEAFF
>.|TRBJ2-1|TRBV19|few
TGTGCCAGTAGTATCTTTCACCTGTCGACTGAGCAGTTCTTC
CASSIFHLSTEQFF
>.|TRBJ2-7|TRBV28|many
TGTGCCAGCAGTTTATTAGAATTGGGCAGGCCCCTCGGGGAGCAGTACTTC
CASSLLELGRPLGEQYF
>TRBD1|TRBJ1-6|TRBV25-1|.
TGTGCCAGCAGCGATGGACAGGAGAATTCACCCCTCCACTTT
CASSDGQENSPLHF
>TRBD2|TRBJ2-3|TRBV7-9|few
TGTGCCAGCAGCTTAGGCGGGAGGGCCGGAGATACGCAGTATTTT
CASSLGGRAGDTQYF
>TRBD1|TRBJ1-6|TRBV7-2|few
TGTGCCAGCAGTGAGCCAGGGGGCATTTCACCCCTCCACTTT
CASSEPGGISPLHF
>TRBD1|TRBJ1-2|TRBV7-2|.
TGTGCCAGCAGCTCAGCAGGGGGCGTGGGCTACACCTTC
CASSSAGGVGYTF
>.|TRBJ1-4|TRBV12-3/TRBV12-4|many
TGTGCCAGCAGTTTCGGGGTCGCAACTAATGAAAAACTGTTTTTT
CASSFGVATNEKLFF
>TRBD2|TRBJ2-1|TRBV7-9|.
TGTGCCAGCAGTGGAGGAGGCGGGGGTGAGCAGTTCTTC
CASSGGGGGEQFF
>.|TRBJ2-5|TRBV12-5|.
TGTGCTAGTGGTCGTGCGGGGGCTGGGACCCAGTACTTC
CASGRAGAGTQYF
>.|TRBJ2-1|TRBV5-1|.
TGCGCCAGCAGCTTTTTGGGACAAAGCTACAATGAGCAGTTCTTC
CASSFLGQSYNEQFF
>.|TRBJ1-1|TRBV10-3|.
TGTGCCATCAGTGAGCCGCACGGGGGGAACACTGAAGCTTTCTTT
CAISEPHGGNTEAFF
>.|TRBJ1-1|TRBV6-5|.
TGTGCCAGCAGTTTCAACCGGGGCTTTGAAGCTTTCTTT
CASSFNRGFEAFF